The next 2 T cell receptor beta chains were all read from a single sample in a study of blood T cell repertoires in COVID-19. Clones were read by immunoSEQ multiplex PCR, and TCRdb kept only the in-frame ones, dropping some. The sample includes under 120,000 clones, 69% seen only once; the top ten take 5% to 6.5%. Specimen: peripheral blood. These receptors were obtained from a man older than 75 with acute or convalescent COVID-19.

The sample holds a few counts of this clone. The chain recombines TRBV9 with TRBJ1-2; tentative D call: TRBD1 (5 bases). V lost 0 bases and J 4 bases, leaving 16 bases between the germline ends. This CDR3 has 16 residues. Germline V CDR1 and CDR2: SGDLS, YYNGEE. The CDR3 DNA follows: TGTGCCAGCAGCGTAGGGTTAGGGGTAAACGCCTATGGCTACACCTTC. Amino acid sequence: CASSVGLGVNAYGYTF.

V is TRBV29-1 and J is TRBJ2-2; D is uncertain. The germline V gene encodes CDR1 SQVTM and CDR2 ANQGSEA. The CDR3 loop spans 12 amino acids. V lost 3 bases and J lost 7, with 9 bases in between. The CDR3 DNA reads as TGCAGCGTTGAGGCCGACAACGGGGAGCTGTTTTTT. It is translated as CSVEADNGELFF.